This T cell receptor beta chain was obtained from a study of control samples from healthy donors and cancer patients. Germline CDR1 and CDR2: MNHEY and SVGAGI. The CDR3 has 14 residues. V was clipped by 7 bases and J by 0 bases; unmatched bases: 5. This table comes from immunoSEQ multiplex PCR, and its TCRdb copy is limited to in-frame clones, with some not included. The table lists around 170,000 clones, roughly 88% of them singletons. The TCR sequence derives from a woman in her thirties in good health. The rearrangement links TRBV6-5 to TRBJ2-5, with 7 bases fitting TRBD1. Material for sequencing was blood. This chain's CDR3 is CASKGQMYQETQYF. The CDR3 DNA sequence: TGTGCCAGCAAGGGACAGATGTACCAAGAGACCCAGTACTTC.